This passage covers 15 T cell receptor beta chains from one sample sequenced in a study of glioma-infiltrating T cells. TCR alpha and beta CDR3 regions were amplified from RNA using iRepertoire nested multiplex PCR. TCRdb re-called the multiplex PCR reads with MiXCR, one entry per CDR3 protein. The sample contains tens of thousands of distinct CDR3 sequences, approximately 22% of which appear only once. Sequenced material: glioma tissue, nonneoplastic brain tissue, or PBMCs (not recorded which). All receptors derive from a human donor with low-grade glioma or glioblastoma, undergoing nonglioma brain surgery, or in good health (not recorded which).

This clonotype has ten or more counts. The chain links TRBV12-3 or TRBV12-4 to TRBJ1-5; TRBD1 matches 10 bases. The ends lost 6 bases at V and 2 bases at J; junction bases unmatched: 4. This CDR3 is built from 15 residues. The CDR3 sequence: CASSRGTGGNQPQHF. The CDR3 DNA is TGTGCCAGCAGCCGAGGGACAGGGGGCAATCAGCCCCAGCATTTT.

This clonotype was recorded at least ten times. This chain links TRBV7-2 with TRBJ2-3, with D perhaps matching TRBD1 or TRBD2 (7 bases each). Per the germline V gene, CDR1 is SGHTA and CDR2 is FQGNSA. The CDR3 contains 14 residues. V was trimmed by 6 bases and J by 4 bases, leaving 14 bases between them. The CDR3 here is CASSQGGPPDTQYF. The CDR3, as DNA: TGTGCCAGCAGTCAGGGGGGGCCCCCAGATACGCAGTATTTT.

This clonotype appeared many times. This chain connects TRBV18 to TRBJ1-1, with 9 positions matching TRBD1. Losses at the gene ends were 5 bases for V and 0 bases for J; bases not matched to a gene: 7. This CDR3 region has 16 residues. The germline CDR1 and CDR2 sequences are KGHSH and LQKENI. CDR3 sequence: CASSVTGGFVNTEAFF. Written as DNA, the CDR3 is TGTGCCAGCTCAGTTACAGGGGGCTTTGTGAACACTGAAGCTTTCTTT.

There are a few counts of this clonotype. This chain uses TRBV7-8 with TRBJ2-7, with 9 bases aligning to TRBD2. The CDR3 contains 14 residues. V shed 2 bases and J 6 bases; nucleotides not matched to a gene: 5. CDR1 and CDR2 (germline): SGHVS, FQNEAQ. For the CDR3, the DNA is TGTGCCAGCAGCTTATCTAGCGGGAAAGGCGAGCAGTACTTC. Translated, it gives CASSLSSGKGEQYF.

This clonotype has a count of ten or more. The V and J genes are TRBV27 and TRBJ1-1, with D unclear. This CDR3 has 13 amino acids. Germline V CDR1 and CDR2: MNHEY, SMNVEV (reference sequence). V was pared by 0 bases and J by 3 bases, with 5 bases between. This chain's CDR3 is CASSLSMDTEAFF. CDR3 DNA sequence: TGTGCCAGCAGTTTATCCATGGACACTGAAGCTTTCTTT.

This clonotype was counted only a few times. This rearrangement joins TRBV4-1 to TRBJ1-2; D unclear. There are 14 residues in the CDR3. The ends were cut back, 4 bases at V and 4 bases at J, with 13 bases in the middle. Looked up from germline, CDR1 is MGHRA and CDR2 is YSYEKL. CDR3 protein: CASSPWEGLYGYTF. The CDR3 nucleotides read TGCGCCAGCAGCCCCTGGGAGGGCCTCTATGGCTACACCTTC.

V gene TRBV19 combines with J gene TRBJ1-2; 9 nucleotides align to TRBD1. Germline V gene sequence: CDR1 LNHDA, CDR2 SQIVND (reference sequence). V lost 6 bases and J lost 4; bases outside the gene matches: 3. The CDR3 is 13 residues long. CDR3: CASSEDRGYGYTF. The CDR3, as DNA: TGTGCCAGTAGCGAGGACAGGGGCTATGGCTACACCTTC.

Turning to this clonotype: A much larger clone sits a single nucleotide away, making a read error possible. V usage is TRBV2 and J usage is TRBJ1-5; 7 bases align to TRBD1. This CDR3 has 13 residues. Germline CDR1 and CDR2: SNHLY and FYNNEI. The CDR3 spells CASGLQGYQPRHF. CDR3 sequence (DNA): TGTGCCAGCGGACTACAGGGGTATCAGCCCCGGCATTTT.

This clonotype has at least ten counts. CDR3 nucleotides: TGTGCCAGCAGTTACTCGTGGCTAGCGGGTTACAATGAGCAGTTCTTC. Translated, it gives CASSYSWLAGYNEQFF. This chain links TRBV6-5 with TRBJ2-1, with TRBD2 matching 8 bases. Germline V gene sequence: CDR1 MNHEY, CDR2 SVGAGI. Trimming took 0 bases from V and 4 from J; bases not matched to a gene: 5. This CDR3 region has 16 residues.

This clonotype occurred many times. V gene TRBV10-3 combines with J gene TRBJ2-3; D call uncertain. Germline V CDR1 and CDR2: ENHRY, SYGVKD. The CDR3 contains 13 residues. V gave up 0 bases and J gave up 4 bases, with 5 bases separating them. The CDR3 loop reads CAISESNSDTQYF. In DNA form, the CDR3 reads TGTGCCATCAGTGAGTCGAACTCAGATACGCAGTATTTT.

In its sample, this clonotype was seen many times. The chain carries TRBV6-1 and TRBJ2-2; D gene uncertain. The germline V gene has CDR1 MNHNS and CDR2 SASEGT. Trimming removed 5 bases from V and 2 bases from J, with 12 bases in between. This CDR3 spans 15 amino acids. The CDR3 bases are TGTGCCAGCAGTAGGACCGCGCGTAACACCGGGGAGCTGTTTTTT. Amino acids: CASSRTARNTGELFF.

A word on this clonotype: Since a much larger clone is just one base distant, this may be a read error. The chain joins TRBV19 to TRBJ1-2; 7 bases map to TRBD1. This CDR3 has 15 amino acids. The V segment lost 4 bases and the J segment 4 bases; nucleotides outside the gene matches: 9. Germline assignment: CDR1 LNHDA and CDR2 SQIVND (reference sequence). The CDR3 DNA reads TGTGCCAGTAGTAGGACAGGTGGACCTAGCTATGGCTACACCTTC. Residues: CASSRTGGPSYGYTF.

This clonotype was counted many times. The chain uses TRBV24-1 and TRBJ2-3; no clear D gene. There are 13 residues in the CDR3. V was shortened by 0 bases and J by 7 bases, with 7 bases between the two germline ends. Germline V gene data show CDR1 as KGHDR and CDR2 as SFDVKD. For the CDR3, the DNA is TGTGCCACCAGTGATTTGTTGTCTAATACGCAGTATTTT. Its translation is CATSDLLSNTQYF.

A word on this clonotype: This may be a read error: a much more frequent sequence differs by one nucleotide. The gene calls are TRBV14 and TRBJ1-1; D possibly corresponds to TRBD1 (5 bases). V was cut by 6 bases and J by 2 bases, with 10 bases left in between. CDR3 length equals 13 residues. Germline V gene data show CDR1 as SGHDN and CDR2 as FVKESK. This CDR3 is CASRRQFNTEAFF. The CDR3 DNA sequence: TGTGCCAGCAGGCGACAGTTTAACACTGAAGCTTTCTTT.

The chain links TRBV29-1 to TRBJ1-1; D remains unclear. There are 13 residues in the CDR3. Germline loops: CDR1 SQVTM, CDR2 ANQGSEA. Trimming removed 1 base at V and 4 bases at J, with 10 bases between. As DNA, the CDR3 is TGCAGCGTTGAAGCCCTGATTGGCACTGAAGCTTTCTTT. Translating gives CSVEALIGTEAFF.